This T cell receptor beta chain was documented in a study of read filtering for tumor transcriptome and immune sequencing. On the study more broadly: R-ISS stage counts were under 10 for I, 15 to 20 for II, six or seven for III.

This clonotype occurred many times. Its target is not known. The study's findings and limits: Compared with RNA-seq, IR-seq gave much higher clonotype depth and reliability. This fraction held mixed bone marrow immune cells after CD138-negative sorting.

The CDR3 contains 14 residues. CDR1 and CDR2 (germline): DFQATT, SNEGSKA (reference sequence). V lost 2 bases, J lost 2 bases, and 13 bases lay in between. This library used around 0.4 ug RNA and molecular barcoded adaptors spanning alpha/delta and beta/gamma chains. TCRdb recomputed calls from the reads with MiXCR, one row per CDR3 protein. This table has about 38,000 distinct CDR3 sequences, roughly an eighth appearing once. The J gene is TRBJ2-7, the V gene TRBV20-1; possibly TRBD2 for D (5 bases). This receptor was obtained from a donor at least 40 years old with multiple myeloma. Specimen: a population of CD138-negative cells sorted from bone marrow. The CDR3 DNA reads as TGCAGTGCTAGATCCGGGGTAGTCCCCTACGAGCAGTACTTC. Translating gives CSARSGVVPYEQYF.